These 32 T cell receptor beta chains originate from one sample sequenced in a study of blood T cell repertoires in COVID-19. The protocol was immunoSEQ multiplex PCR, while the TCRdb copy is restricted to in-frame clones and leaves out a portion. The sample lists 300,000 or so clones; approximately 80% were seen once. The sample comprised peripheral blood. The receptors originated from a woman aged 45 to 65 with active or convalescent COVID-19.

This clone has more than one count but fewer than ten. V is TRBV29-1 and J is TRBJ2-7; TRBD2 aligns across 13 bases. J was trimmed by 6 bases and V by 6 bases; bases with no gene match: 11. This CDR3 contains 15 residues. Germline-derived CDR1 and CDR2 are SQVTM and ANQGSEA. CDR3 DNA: TGCAGCGTGGCCGGGACTAGCGGGAATCCCGGCGAGCAGTACTTC. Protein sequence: CSVAGTSGNPGEQYF.

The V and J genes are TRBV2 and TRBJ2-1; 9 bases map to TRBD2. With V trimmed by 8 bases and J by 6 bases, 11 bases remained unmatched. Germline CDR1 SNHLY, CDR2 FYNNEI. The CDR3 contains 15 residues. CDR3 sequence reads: CASHWGLADGNEQFF. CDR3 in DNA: TGTGCCAGCCATTGGGGACTAGCTGACGGCAATGAGCAGTTCTTC. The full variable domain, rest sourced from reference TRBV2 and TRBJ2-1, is EPEVTQTPSHQVTQMGQEVILRCVPISNHLYFYWYRQILGQKVEFLVSFYNNEISEKSEIFDDQFSVERPDGSNFTLKIRSTKLEDSAMYFCASHWGLADGNEQFFGPGTRLTVL.

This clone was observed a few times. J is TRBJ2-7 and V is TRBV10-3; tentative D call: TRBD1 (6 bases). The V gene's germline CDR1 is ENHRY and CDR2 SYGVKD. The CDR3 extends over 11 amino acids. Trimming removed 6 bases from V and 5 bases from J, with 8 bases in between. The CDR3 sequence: CAISGDNEQYF. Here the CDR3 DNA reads TGTGCCATCAGCGGGGACAACGAGCAGTACTTC.

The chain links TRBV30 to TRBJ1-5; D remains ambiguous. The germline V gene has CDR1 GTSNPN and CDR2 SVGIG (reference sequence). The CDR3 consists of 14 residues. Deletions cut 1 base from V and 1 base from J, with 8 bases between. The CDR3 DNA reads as TGTGCCTGGAGTGAGGGAGGGAGCAATCAGCCCCAGCATTTT. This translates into CAWSEGGSNQPQHF.

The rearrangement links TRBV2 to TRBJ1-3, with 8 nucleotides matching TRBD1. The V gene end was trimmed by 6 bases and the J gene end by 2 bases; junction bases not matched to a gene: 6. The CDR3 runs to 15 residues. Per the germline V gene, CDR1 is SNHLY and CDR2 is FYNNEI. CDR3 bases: TGTGCCAGCAGAGCCGGACAGGGCCCTGGAAACACCATATATTTT. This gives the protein CASRAGQGPGNTIYF. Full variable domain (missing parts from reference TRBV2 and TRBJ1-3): EPEVTQTPSHQVTQMGQEVILRCVPISNHLYFYWYRQILGQKVEFLVSFYNNEISEKSEIFDDQFSVERPDGSNFTLKIRSTKLEDSAMYFCASRAGQGPGNTIYFGEGSWLTVV.

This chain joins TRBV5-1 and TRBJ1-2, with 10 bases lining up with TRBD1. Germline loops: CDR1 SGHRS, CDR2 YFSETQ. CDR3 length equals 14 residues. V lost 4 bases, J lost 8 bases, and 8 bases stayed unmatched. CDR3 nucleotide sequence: TGCGCCAGCAGCCGGGAGGGACAGGGGTACGGCTACACCTTC. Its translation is CASSREGQGYGYTF.

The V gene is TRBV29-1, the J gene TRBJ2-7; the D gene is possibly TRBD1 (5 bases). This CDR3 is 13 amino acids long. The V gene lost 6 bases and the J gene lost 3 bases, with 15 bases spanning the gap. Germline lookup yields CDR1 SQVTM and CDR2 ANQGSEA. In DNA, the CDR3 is TGCAGCGTAGCCAGGGTCCTTAACTACGAGCAGTACTTC. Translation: CSVARVLNYEQYF.

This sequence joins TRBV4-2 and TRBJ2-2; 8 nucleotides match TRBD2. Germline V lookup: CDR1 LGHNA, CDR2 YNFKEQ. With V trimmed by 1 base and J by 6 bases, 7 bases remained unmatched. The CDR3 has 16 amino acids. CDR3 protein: CASSQVVGRAAGELFF. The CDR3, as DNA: TGTGCCAGCAGCCAAGTCGTCGGGAGGGCTGCCGGGGAGCTGTTTTTT.

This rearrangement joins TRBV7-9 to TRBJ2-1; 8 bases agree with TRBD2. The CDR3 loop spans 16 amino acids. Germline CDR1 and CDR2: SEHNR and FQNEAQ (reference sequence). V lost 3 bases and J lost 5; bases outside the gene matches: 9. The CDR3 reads CASSFFLTSENNEQFF. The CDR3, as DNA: TGTGCCAGCAGCTTTTTCTTGACTAGCGAGAACAATGAGCAGTTCTTC.

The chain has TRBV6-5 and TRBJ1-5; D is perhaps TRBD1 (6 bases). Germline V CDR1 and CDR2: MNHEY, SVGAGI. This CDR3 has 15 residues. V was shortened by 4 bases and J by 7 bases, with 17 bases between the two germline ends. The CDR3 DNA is TGTGCCAGCAGTTCCGAGGGGGGGATCGGACAGCCCCAGCATTTT. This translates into CASSSEGGIGQPQHF.

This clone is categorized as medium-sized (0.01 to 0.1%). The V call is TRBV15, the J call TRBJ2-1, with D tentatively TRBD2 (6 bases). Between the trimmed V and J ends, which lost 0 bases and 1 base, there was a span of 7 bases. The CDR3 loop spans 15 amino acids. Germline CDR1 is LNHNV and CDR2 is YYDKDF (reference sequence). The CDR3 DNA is TGTGCCACCAGCAGAGATGCGGGATCCTACAATGAGCAGTTCTTC. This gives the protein CATSRDAGSYNEQFF.

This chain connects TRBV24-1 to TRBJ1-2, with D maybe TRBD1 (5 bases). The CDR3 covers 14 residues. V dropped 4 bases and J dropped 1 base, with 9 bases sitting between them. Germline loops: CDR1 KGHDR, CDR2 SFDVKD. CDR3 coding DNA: TGTGCCACCAGTGACCAGGGACTTAACTATGGCTACACCTTC. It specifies CATSDQGLNYGYTF.

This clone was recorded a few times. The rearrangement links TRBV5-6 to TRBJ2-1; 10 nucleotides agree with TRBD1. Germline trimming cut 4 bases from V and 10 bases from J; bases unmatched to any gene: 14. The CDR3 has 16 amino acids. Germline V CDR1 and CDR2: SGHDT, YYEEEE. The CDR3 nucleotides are TGTGCCAGCAGCACTCTCCGGGGGACAGGGGTTCGGGAGCAGTTCTTC. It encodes CASSTLRGTGVREQFF. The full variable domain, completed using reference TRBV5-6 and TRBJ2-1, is DAGVTQSPTHLIKTRGQQVTLRCSPKSGHDTVSWYQQALGQGPQFIFQYYEEEERQRGNFPDRFSGHQFPNYSSELNVNALLLGDSALYLCASSTLRGTGVREQFFGPGTRLTVL.

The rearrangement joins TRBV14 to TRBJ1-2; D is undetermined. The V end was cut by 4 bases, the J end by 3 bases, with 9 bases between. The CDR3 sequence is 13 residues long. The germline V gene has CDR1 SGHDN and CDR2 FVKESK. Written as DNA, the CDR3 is TGTGCCAGCAGCCCCGACAACGACTATGGCTACACCTTC. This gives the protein CASSPDNDYGYTF.

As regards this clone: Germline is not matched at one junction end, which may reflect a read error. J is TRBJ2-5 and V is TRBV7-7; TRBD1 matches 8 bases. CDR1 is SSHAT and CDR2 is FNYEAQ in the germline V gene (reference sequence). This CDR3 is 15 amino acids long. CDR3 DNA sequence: TGTGCTAGCAGCGCCGGGACAGGACCTCAAGAGACCCAGTACTTC. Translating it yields CASSAGTGPQETQYF.

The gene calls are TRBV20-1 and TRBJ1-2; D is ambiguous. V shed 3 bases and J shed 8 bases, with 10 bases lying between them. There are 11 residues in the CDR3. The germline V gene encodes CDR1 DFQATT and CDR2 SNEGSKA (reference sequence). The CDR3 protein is CSASPVSGYTF. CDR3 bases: TGCAGTGCTAGCCCGGTTTCCGGCTACACCTTC.

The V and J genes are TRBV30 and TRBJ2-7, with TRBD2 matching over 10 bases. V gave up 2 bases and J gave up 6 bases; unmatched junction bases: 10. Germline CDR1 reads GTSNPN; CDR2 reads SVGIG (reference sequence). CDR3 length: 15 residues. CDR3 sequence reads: CAWSSGLAGAAEQYF. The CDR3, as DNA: TGTGCCTGGAGTTCGGGGCTAGCGGGAGCAGCCGAGCAGTACTTC.

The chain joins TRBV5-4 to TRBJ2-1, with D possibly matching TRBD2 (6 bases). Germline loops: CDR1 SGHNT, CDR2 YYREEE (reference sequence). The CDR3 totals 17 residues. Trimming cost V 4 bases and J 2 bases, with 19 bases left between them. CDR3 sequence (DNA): TGTGCCAGCAGCCCTAGAAGCGGGCAGGTTCCCTACAATGAGCAGTTCTTC. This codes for CASSPRSGQVPYNEQFF.

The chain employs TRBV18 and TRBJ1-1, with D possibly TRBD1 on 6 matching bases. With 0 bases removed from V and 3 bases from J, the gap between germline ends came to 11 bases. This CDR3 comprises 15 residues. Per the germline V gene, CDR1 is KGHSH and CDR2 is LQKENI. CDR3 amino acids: CASSPPGQFHTEAFF. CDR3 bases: TGTGCCAGCTCACCACCCGGACAGTTCCACACTGAAGCTTTCTTT. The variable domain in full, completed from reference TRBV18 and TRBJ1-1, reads NAGVMQNPRHLVRRRGQEARLRCSPMKGHSHVYWYRQLPEEGLKFMVYLQKENIIDESGMPKERFSAEFPKEGPSILRIQQVVRGDSAAYFCASSPPGQFHTEAFFGQGTRLTVV.

The CDR3 region has the DNA TGCAGCGTTGAACAGGGATCCCACGAGCAGTACTTC. It translates to CSVEQGSHEQYF. The chain uses TRBV29-1 and TRBJ2-7, with D perhaps TRBD1 (5 bases). The CDR3 contains 12 residues. Germline CDR1 is SQVTM and CDR2 is ANQGSEA. The germline V and J ends were trimmed by 2 bases and 5 bases, with 10 bases remaining between them.

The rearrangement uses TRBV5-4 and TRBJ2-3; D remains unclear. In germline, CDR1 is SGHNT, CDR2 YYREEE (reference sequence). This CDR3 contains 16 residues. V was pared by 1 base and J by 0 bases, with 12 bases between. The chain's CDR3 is CASSLKAELSTDTQYF. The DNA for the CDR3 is TGTGCCAGCAGCTTGAAGGCGGAACTTAGCACAGATACGCAGTATTTT.

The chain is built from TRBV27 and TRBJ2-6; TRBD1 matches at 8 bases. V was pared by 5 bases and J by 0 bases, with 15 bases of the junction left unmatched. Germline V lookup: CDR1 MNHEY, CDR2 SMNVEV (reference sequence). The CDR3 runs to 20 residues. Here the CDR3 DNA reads TGTGCCAGCAGTGGAATGACAGGGGCTCACACCCCCTCTGGGGCCAACGTCCTGACTTTC. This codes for CASSGMTGAHTPSGANVLTF.

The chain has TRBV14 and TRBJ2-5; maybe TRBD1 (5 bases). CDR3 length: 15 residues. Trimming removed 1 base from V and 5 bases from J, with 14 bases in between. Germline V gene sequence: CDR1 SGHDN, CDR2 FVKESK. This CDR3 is CASSQVPGRQETQYF. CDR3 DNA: TGTGCCAGCAGCCAAGTTCCAGGGCGCCAGGAGACCCAGTACTTC. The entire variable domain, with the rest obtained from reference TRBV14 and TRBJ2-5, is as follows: EAGVTQFPSHSVIEKGQTVTLRCDPISGHDNLYWYRRVMGKEIKFLLHFVKESKQDESGMPNNRFLAERTGGTYSTLKVQPAELEDSGVYFCASSQVPGRQETQYFGPGTRLLVL.

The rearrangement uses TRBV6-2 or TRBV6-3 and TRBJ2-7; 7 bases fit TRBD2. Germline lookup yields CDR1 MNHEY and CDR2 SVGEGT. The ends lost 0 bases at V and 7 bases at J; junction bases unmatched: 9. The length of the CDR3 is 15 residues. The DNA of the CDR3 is TGTGCCAGCAGTTACTCTTGGCGGGAGCGGGAAGAGCAGTACTTC. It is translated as CASSYSWREREEQYF.

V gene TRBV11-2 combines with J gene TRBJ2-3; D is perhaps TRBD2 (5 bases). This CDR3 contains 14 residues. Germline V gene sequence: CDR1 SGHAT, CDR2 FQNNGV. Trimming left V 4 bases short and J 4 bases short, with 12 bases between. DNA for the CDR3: TGTGCCAGCAGCTCCGGGGTCCGCGCAGATACGCAGTATTTT. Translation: CASSSGVRADTQYF.

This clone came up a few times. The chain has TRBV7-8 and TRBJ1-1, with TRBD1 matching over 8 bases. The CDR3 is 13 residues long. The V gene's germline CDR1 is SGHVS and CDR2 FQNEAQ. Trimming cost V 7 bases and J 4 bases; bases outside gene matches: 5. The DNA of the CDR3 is TGTGCCAGCAACGACGACAGGGGCACTGAAGCTTTCTTT. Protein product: CASNDDRGTEAFF. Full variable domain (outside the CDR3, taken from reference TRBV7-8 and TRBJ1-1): GAGVSQSPRYKVAKRGQDVALRCDPISGHVSLFWYQQALGQGPEFLTYFQNEAQLDKSGLPSDRFFAERPEGSVSTLKIQRTQQEDSAVYLCASNDDRGTEAFFGQGTRLTVV.

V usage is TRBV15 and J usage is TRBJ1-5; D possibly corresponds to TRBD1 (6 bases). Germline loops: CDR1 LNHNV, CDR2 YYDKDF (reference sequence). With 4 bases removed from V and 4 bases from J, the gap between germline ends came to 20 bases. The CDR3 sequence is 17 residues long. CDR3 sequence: CATSTHTQGFGNQPQHF. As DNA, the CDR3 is TGTGCCACCAGCACACACACACAGGGCTTTGGTAATCAGCCCCAGCATTTT.

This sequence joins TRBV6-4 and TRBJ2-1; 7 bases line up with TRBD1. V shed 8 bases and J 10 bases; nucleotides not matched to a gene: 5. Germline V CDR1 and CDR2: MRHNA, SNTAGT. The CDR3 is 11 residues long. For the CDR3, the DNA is TGTGCCAGCGGGACAGTCGGCGAGCAGTTCTTC. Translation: CASGTVGEQFF.

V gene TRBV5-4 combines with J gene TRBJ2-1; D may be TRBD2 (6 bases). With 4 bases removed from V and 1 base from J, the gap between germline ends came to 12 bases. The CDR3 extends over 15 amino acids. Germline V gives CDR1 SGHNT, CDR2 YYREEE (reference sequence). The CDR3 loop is CASSRDFSSYNEQFF. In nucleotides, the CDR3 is TGTGCCAGCAGCCGGGACTTTTCTTCCTACAATGAGCAGTTCTTC.

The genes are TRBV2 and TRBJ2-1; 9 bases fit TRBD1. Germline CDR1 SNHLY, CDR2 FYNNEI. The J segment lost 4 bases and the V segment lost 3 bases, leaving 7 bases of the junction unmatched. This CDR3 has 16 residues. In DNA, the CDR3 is TGTGCCAGCAGTGAGCTGGACAGGGGATTTTACAATGAGCAGTTCTTC. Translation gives CASSELDRGFYNEQFF.

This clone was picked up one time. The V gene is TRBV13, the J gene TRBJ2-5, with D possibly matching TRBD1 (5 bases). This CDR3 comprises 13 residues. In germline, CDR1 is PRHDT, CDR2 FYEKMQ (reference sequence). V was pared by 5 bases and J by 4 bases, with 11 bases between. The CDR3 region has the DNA TGTGCCAGCAGCGACAGTCCACTAGAGACCCAGTACTTC. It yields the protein CASSDSPLETQYF.

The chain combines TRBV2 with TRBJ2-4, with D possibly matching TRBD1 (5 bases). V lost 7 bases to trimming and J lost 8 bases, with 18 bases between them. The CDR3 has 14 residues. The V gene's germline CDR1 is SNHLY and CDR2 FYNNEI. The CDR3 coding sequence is TGTGCCAGCAAGTCGACAGAAAGAGGAGACATTCAGTACTTC. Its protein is CASKSTERGDIQYF.